These 6 T cell receptor beta chains were sequenced from one sample in a study of T-cell reconstitution after alpha-beta-depleted transplantation in children. The TCRbeta library incorporated unique molecular identifiers. TCRdb independently ran MiXCR on the PCR reads; one entry per CDR3 protein. Here the sample spans more than 550,000 distinct CDR3 sequences, approximately 10% being singletons. Here the sequenced sample was PBMCs from the stem cell graft donor, taken from the stem cell graft. The receptors come from a human donor who donated a stem cell graft to a child with acute myeloid leukemia.

The CDR3: CASSYPPLSVPSYEQYF. The CDR3 DNA follows: TGTGCCAGCAGTTACCCGCCTTTGAGCGTGCCCTCCTACGAGCAGTACTTC. The rearrangement joins TRBV6-2 or TRBV6-3 to TRBJ2-7, with D unresolved. Germline V gene data show CDR1 as MNHEY and CDR2 as SVGEGT. CDR3 size: 17 residues. V lost 2 bases, J lost 0 bases, and 17 bases lay in between.

This chain's CDR3 is CASSPLTGTGVGDTQYF. The CDR3 nucleotides read TGTGCCAGCAGTCCATTAACCGGGACAGGGGTGGGAGATACGCAGTATTTT. The V and J genes are TRBV27 and TRBJ2-3; 10 nucleotides line up with TRBD1. The V and J ends lost 5 bases and 5 bases, in that order; junction bases with no gene match: 13. CDR3 size: 17 residues. Germline lookup yields CDR1 MNHEY and CDR2 SMNVEV (reference sequence).

This clonotype was picked up a small number of times. The rearrangement uses TRBV28 and TRBJ2-3; D gene unclear. Trimming cost V 7 bases and J 2 bases, with 10 bases left between them. The germline V gene has CDR1 MDHEN and CDR2 SYDVKM. There are 13 residues in the CDR3. DNA for the CDR3: TGTGCCAGCACCCCCTTTTTCACAGATACGCAGTATTTT. The encoded protein is CASTPFFTDTQYF.

A few counts support this clonotype. This chain connects TRBV27 to TRBJ1-1; D is possibly TRBD1 (6 bases). Trimming stripped 3 bases from V and 6 bases from J, with 20 bases between. This CDR3 has 16 residues. CDR1 MNHEY and CDR2 SMNVEV come from the germline V gene (reference sequence). The CDR3, as DNA: TGTGCCAGCAGTTTGCGTGCGGGGGCCGTAGTCGCTGAAGCTTTCTTT. Protein: CASSLRAGAVVAEAFF.

This clonotype showed up just a few times. The V and J genes are TRBV11-3 and TRBJ2-7; 8 nucleotides agree with TRBD2. The V gene end was trimmed by 1 base and the J gene end by 6 bases; junction bases not matched to a gene: 5. The CDR3 consists of 14 residues. Germline CDR1 and CDR2: SGHNT and YENEEA. CDR3 DNA sequence: TGTGCCAGCAGCTTAGGTTCGAGCGGGAGCGAGCAGTACTTC. Translating it yields CASSLGSSGSEQYF.

This sequence joins TRBV7-6 and TRBJ2-7, with D perhaps matching TRBD2 (5 bases). The CDR3 is 14 residues long. CDR1 and CDR2 (germline): SGHVS, FNYEAQ. Between the trimmed V and J ends, which lost 8 bases and 7 bases, there was a span of 21 bases. CDR3 in DNA: TGTGCCAGCTCCTTTGGGCTAGCAACCCAGGAGCAGTACTTC. Residues: CASSFGLATQEQYF.